This T cell receptor (beta chain) was recorded in a study of blood T cells in healthy people across ages. The study, taken as a whole, reports: Estimated diversity, derived from one million T cells, was regarded as an underestimate.

The germline gives CDR1 MDHEN, CDR2 SYDVKM. V lost 5 bases to trimming and J lost 11 bases; unmatched junction nucleotides: 25. The CDR3 has 18 residues. As concerns this clonotype: The antigen remains unidentified.

With a J-beta primer mix and a sample-barcoded 5' primer, a second PCR ran roughly 7 to 11 cycles. TCRdb reprocessed the 5' RACE reads via MiXCR and lists one record per CDR3 protein. The sample shows around 400,000 distinct CDR3 sequences, 50% to 60% of them seen only once. The J gene is TRBJ2-5, the V gene TRBV28; 8 nucleotides match TRBD2. The source material was blood. The sequence derives from a man in his 60s in good health. CDR3 region: CASSPIWVAGNSYNEQYF. CDR3 bases: TGTGCCAGCAGTCCAATATGGGTAGCGGGGAATTCCTACAATGAGCAGTACTTC. Full variable domain (outside the CDR3, taken from reference TRBV28 and TRBJ2-5): DVKVTQSSRYLVKRTGEKVFLECVQDMDHENMFWYRQDPGLGLRLIYFSYDVKMKEKGDIPEGYSVSREKKERFSLILESASTNQTSMYLCASSPIWVAGNSYNEQYFGPGTRLLVL.